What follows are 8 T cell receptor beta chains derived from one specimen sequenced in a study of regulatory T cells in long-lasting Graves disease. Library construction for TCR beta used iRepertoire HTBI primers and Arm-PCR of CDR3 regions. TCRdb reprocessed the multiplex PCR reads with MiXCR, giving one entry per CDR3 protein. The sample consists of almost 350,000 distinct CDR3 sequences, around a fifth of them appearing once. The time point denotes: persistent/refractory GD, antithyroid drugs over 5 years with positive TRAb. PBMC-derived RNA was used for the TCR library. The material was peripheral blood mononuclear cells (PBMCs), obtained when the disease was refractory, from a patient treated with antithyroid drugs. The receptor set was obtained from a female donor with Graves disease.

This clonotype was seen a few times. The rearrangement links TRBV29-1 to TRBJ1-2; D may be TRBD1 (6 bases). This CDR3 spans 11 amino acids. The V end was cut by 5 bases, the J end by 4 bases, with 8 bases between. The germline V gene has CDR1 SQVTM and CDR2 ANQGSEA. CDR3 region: CSVKGGYGYTF. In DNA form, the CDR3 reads TGCAGCGTTAAAGGGGGCTATGGCTACACCTTC. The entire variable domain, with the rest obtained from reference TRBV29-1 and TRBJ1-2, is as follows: SAVISQKPSRDICQRGTSLTIQCQVDSQVTMMFWYRQQPGQSLTLIATANQGSEATYESGFVIDKFPISRPNLTFSTLTVSNMSPEDSSIYLCSVKGGYGYTFGSGTRLTVV.

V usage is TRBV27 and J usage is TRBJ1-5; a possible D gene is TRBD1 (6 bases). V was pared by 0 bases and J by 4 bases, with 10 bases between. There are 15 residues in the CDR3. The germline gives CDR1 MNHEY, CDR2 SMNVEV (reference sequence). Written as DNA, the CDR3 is TGTGCCAGCAGTTTATCAGGGGGATGGAATCAGCCCCAGCATTTT. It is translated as CASSLSGGWNQPQHF.

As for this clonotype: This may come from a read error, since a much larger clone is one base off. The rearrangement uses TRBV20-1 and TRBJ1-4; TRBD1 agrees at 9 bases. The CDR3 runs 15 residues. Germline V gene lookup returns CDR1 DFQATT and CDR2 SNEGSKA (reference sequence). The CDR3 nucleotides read TGCAGTGCTCACGACAGGGGGAGAATCGATGAAGAACTGTTTTTT. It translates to CSAHDRGRIDEELFF.

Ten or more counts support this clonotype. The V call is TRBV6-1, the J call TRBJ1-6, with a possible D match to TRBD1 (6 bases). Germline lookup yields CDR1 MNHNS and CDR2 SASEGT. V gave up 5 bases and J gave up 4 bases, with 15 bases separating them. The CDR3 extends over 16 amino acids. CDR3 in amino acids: CASSLRGRVYNSPLHF. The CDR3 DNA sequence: TGTGCCAGCAGTCTACGGGGGCGCGTTTATAATTCACCCCTCCACTTT.

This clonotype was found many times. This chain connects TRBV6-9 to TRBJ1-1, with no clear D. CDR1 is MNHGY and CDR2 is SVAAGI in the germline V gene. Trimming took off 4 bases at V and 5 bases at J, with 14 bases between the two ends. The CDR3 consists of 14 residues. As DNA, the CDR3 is TGTGCCAGCAGTTTCAATACCGAAGGGACTGAAGCTTTCTTT. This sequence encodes CASSFNTEGTEAFF.

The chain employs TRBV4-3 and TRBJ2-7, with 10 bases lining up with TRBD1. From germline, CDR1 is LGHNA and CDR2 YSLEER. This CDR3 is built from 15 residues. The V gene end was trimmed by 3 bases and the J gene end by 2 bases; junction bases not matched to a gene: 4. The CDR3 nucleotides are TGCGCCAGCAGCCAGGGGACAGGGGACACCTACGAGCAGTACTTC. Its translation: CASSQGTGDTYEQYF.

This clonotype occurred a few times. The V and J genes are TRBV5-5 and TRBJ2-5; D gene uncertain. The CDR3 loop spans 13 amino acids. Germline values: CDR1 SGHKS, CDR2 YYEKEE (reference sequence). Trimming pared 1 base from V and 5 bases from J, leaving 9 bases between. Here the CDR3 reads CASSLYLRETQYF. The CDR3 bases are TGTGCCAGCAGCTTGTATCTACGGGAGACCCAGTACTTC.

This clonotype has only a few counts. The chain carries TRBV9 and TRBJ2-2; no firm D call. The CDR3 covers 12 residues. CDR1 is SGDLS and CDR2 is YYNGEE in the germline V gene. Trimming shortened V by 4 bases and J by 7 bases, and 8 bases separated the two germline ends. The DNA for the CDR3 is TGTGCCAGCAGCTCCTCCCGCGGGGAGCTGTTTTTT. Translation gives CASSSSRGELFF.